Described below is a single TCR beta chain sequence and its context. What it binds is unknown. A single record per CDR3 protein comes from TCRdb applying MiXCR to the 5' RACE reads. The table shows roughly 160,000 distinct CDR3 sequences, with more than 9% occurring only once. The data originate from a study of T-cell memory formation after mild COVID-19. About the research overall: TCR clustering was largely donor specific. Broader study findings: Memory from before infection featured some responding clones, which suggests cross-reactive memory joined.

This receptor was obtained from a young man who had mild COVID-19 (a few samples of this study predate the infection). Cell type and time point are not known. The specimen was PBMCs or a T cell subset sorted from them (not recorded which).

The CDR3 nucleotides are TGCAGTGCTAGTACAGCCTATAATTCACCCCTCCACTTT. Translated, it gives CSASTAYNSPLHF. The chain is built from TRBV20-1 and TRBJ1-6; D gene ambiguous. CDR1 is DFQATT and CDR2 is SNEGSKA in the germline V gene (reference sequence). The V and J ends lost 3 bases and 2 bases respectively, with 5 bases between them. This CDR3 contains 13 residues.